This T cell receptor beta chain was observed in a study of lymphopenia after photon versus proton radiotherapy. Study observations and caveats: After the lymphocyte nadir, photon-treated repertoires showed oligoclonal expansion, especially of CD8+ Temra cells. Larger post-nadir TCR diversity loss correlated inversely with survival in deceased patients.

This CDR3 has 16 amino acids. Germline CDR1 and CDR2: MNHEY and SMNVEV (reference sequence). Between the trimmed V and J ends, which lost 5 bases and 8 bases, there was a span of 21 bases. For this clone: Antigen unknown.

Measured with immunoSEQ multiplex PCR; TCRdb has only the in-frame clones, and not every one. The table includes about 45,000 clones, 85% detected once. The sample in question was peripheral blood, obtained from a patient treated with photon-based radiotherapy. The chain recombines TRBV27 with TRBJ1-4; D is unclear. This clonotype was obtained from a man aged 40-49 years with gastric cancer. Here the CDR3 reads CASSPTGMGFGEKLFF. The CDR3 coding sequence is TGTGCCAGCAGTCCTACGGGGATGGGTTTCGGGGAAAAACTGTTTTTT. Supplemented by reference TRBV27 and TRBJ1-4, the full variable domain reads EAQVTQNPRYLITVTGKKLTVTCSQNMNHEYMSWYRQDPGLGLRQIYYSMNVEVTDKGDVPEGYKVSRKEKRNFPLILESPSPNQTSLYFCASSPTGMGFGEKLFFGSGTQLSVL.